The next 19 T cell receptor beta chains were all read from a single sample in a study of blood T cell repertoires in COVID-19. The data were produced by immunoSEQ multiplex PCR, yet TCRdb's version contains in-frame clones alone and is incomplete. Among more than 200,000 clones listed, around 84% were seen once. The sample comprised peripheral blood. Receptor source: a man older than 75 with acute or convalescent COVID-19.

This clone was picked up one time. The chain combines TRBV19 with TRBJ2-2; D gene uncertain. CDR1 and CDR2 from the germline V gene are LNHDA and SQIVND (reference sequence). CDR3 length equals 14 residues. Deletions cut 2 bases from V and 1 base from J, with 5 bases between. In DNA form, the CDR3 reads TGTGCCAGTAGTATAAACAGGAACACCGGGGAGCTGTTTTTT. Amino acid sequence: CASSINRNTGELFF.

The CDR3 sequence: CASRDTGAGNTIYF. The CDR3 nucleotides read TGTGCCAGCAGGGATACAGGGGCTGGAAACACCATATATTTT. This chain joins TRBV7-3 and TRBJ1-3, with 7 bases identical to TRBD1. The CDR3 consists of 14 residues. J was trimmed by 2 bases and V by 6 bases; bases with no gene match: 4. Germline V gives CDR1 SGHTA, CDR2 FQGTGA.

CDR3 bases: TGTGCCAGCAGTTTACGCGCAGGGGTTTCTAACACTGAAGCTTTCTTT. Residues: CASSLRAGVSNTEAFF. The V gene is TRBV28, the J gene TRBJ1-1; D may be TRBD1 (6 bases). V lost 2 bases and J lost 2, with 15 bases in between. This CDR3 has 16 residues. Germline-derived CDR1 and CDR2 are MDHEN and SYDVKM. Filled out from reference TRBV28 and TRBJ1-1, the complete variable domain reads DVKVTQSSRYLVKRTGEKVFLECVQDMDHENMFWYRQDPGLGLRLIYFSYDVKMKEKGDIPEGYSVSREKKERFSLILESASTNQTSMYLCASSLRAGVSNTEAFFGQGTRLTVV.

The chain employs TRBV5-1 and TRBJ2-7, with 7 positions matching TRBD2. The CDR3 spans 15 residues. V was clipped by 3 bases and J by 0 bases; unmatched bases: 6. Germline V gene lookup returns CDR1 SGHRS and CDR2 YFSETQ. DNA of the CDR3: TGCGCCAGCAGCTCTCGGGAGGCCGCCTCCTACGAGCAGTACTTC. This gives the protein CASSSREAASYEQYF.

This clone was seen once. Germline and junction disagree at one end, which may indicate a read error. The chain recombines TRBV24-1 with TRBJ1-2, with 8 positions matching TRBD1. Germline CDR1 KGHDR, CDR2 SFDVKD. The CDR3 totals 17 residues. The CDR3 protein is CVTSDFVPGRGHYGYTF. Written as DNA, the CDR3 is TGTGTCACCAGTGATTTCGTTCCGGGCAGGGGGCACTATGGCTACACCTTC.

The CDR3, as DNA: TGTGCCAGCAATAACGACAGGTACTACGAGCAGTACTTC. Translating it yields CASNNDRYYEQYF. V and J are TRBV6-4 and TRBJ2-7, with D possibly TRBD1 on 6 matching bases. V lost 7 bases to trimming and J lost 3 bases, with 13 bases between them. CDR1 is MRHNA and CDR2 is SNTAGT in the germline V gene. The CDR3 has 13 amino acids.

The chain combines TRBV25-1 with TRBJ2-7, with a weak D call TRBD1 (6 bases). There are 15 residues in the CDR3. Trimming removed 3 bases at V and 5 bases at J, with 17 bases between. Germline values: CDR1 MGHDK, CDR2 SYGVNS. The DNA for the CDR3 is TGTGCCAGCAGTGATCCCGGGACACGGTTCGACGAGCAGTACTTC. Its translation: CASSDPGTRFDEQYF.

This rearrangement joins TRBV5-7 to TRBJ2-3; TRBD2 is a possible D gene (5 bases). TRBV5-7 qualifies as an ORF whose function is uncertain. The V end was cut by 1 base, the J end by 3 bases, with 15 bases between. This CDR3 region has 16 residues. This CDR3 reads CASSLSGGEWTDTQYF. CDR3 nucleotides: TGTGCCAGCAGCTTGTCTGGAGGTGAGTGGACAGATACGCAGTATTTT.

In its sample, this clone was seen once. This chain joins TRBV5-6 and TRBJ2-7, with TRBD1 matching over 7 bases. J gave up 5 bases and V 4 bases, and 15 bases lay outside the gene matches. The length of the CDR3 is 16 residues. Per the germline V gene, CDR1 is SGHDT and CDR2 is YYEEEE. The CDR3 loop reads CASSSAQTGRYHEQYV. The DNA for the CDR3 is TGTGCCAGCAGCAGCGCCCAGACAGGGCGGTACCACGAGCAGTACGTC.

The chain couples TRBV4-3 to TRBJ2-2, with a weak D call TRBD2 (5 bases). The CDR3 totals 14 residues. Germline values: CDR1 LGHNA, CDR2 YSLEER. Trimming removed 4 bases at V and 4 bases at J, with 10 bases between. The CDR3 nucleotides read TGCGCCAGCAGCCCTGGGAGCCGCACCGGGGAGCTGTTTTTT. Its translation is CASSPGSRTGELFF.

The CDR3 nucleotides read TGTGCCAGCAGCACAGCGGTAGTGGAGACCCAGTACTTC. It specifies CASSTAVVETQYF. V usage is TRBV7-2 and J usage is TRBJ2-5; D is perhaps TRBD2 (5 bases). Deletions cut 5 bases from V and 5 bases from J, with 12 bases between. CDR3 length equals 13 residues. Germline CDR1 and CDR2: SGHTA and FQGNSA. Using reference TRBV7-2 and TRBJ2-5 for the parts outside the CDR3, the full variable domain is GAGVSQSPSNKVTEKGKDVELRCDPISGHTALYWYRQSLGQGLEFLIYFQGNSAPDKSGLPSDRFSAERTGGSVSTLTIQRTQQEDSAVYLCASSTAVVETQYFGPGTRLLVL.

The chain is built from TRBV9 and TRBJ2-1; 9 bases map to TRBD2. Per germline, CDR1 SGDLS and CDR2 YYNGEE. Germline trimming cut 3 bases from V and 13 bases from J; bases unmatched to any gene: 11. This CDR3 contains 14 residues. Here the CDR3 DNA reads TGTGCCAGCAGCGAGTGGCGGGAGGGCAGGTTCCAGTTCTTC. This translates into CASSEWREGRFQFF.

This clone has just a few counts. The rearrangement uses TRBV30 and TRBJ1-1, with D tentatively TRBD1 (5 bases). V was trimmed by 1 base and J by 2 bases, leaving 11 bases between them. From germline, CDR1 is GTSNPN and CDR2 SVGIG (reference sequence). The CDR3 sequence is 14 residues long. The DNA for the CDR3 is TGTGCCTGGAGTGACAAGGGGTCTAACACTGAAGCTTTCTTT. Protein sequence: CAWSDKGSNTEAFF.

The chain employs TRBV6-5 and TRBJ2-1; 8 bases fit TRBD1. Germline V gene data show CDR1 as MNHEY and CDR2 as SVGAGI. Trimming took 6 bases from V and 6 from J; bases not matched to a gene: 10. The CDR3 covers 15 residues. CDR3 bases: TGTGCCAGCAGACGCACGCGACAGGGGTCCAATGAGCAGTTCTTC. Its translation is CASRRTRQGSNEQFF.

The chain combines TRBV29-1 with TRBJ2-1; D is undetermined. CDR1 and CDR2 (germline): SQVTM, ANQGSEA. The ends were cut back, 2 bases at V and 5 bases at J, with 7 bases in the middle. The CDR3 spans 12 residues. CDR3: CSVEHVHNEQFF. CDR3 sequence (DNA): TGCAGCGTTGAACATGTTCACAATGAGCAGTTCTTC.

This clone was seen a handful of times. The J gene is TRBJ1-5, the V gene TRBV7-2, with a possible D match to TRBD1 (6 bases). Per germline, CDR1 SGHTA and CDR2 FQGNSA. Trimming removed 3 bases from V and 5 bases from J, with 14 bases in between. The CDR3 spans 15 residues. The CDR3 coding sequence is TGTGCCAGCAGCTTTTTTTACAGGGCCGATCAGCCCCAGCATTTT. Translation gives CASSFFYRADQPQHF.

This rearrangement joins TRBV30 to TRBJ1-1; no clear D gene. Germline CDR1 GTSNPN, CDR2 SVGIG (reference sequence). The CDR3 consists of 14 residues. Trimming took 5 bases from V and 4 from J, leaving 17 bases between them. The CDR3 DNA sequence: TGTGCCTGGGCCCCTGGAGGGCTCGGCACTGAAGCTTTCTTT. It translates to CAWAPGGLGTEAFF.

The chain employs TRBV27 and TRBJ2-1, with D maybe TRBD1 (5 bases). The CDR3 is 14 residues long. The V and J ends lost 4 bases and 7 bases respectively, with 14 bases between them. Germline-derived CDR1 and CDR2 are MNHEY and SMNVEV (reference sequence). CDR3 protein: CASSWQDGQNEQFF. The CDR3 DNA is TGTGCCAGCAGTTGGCAGGACGGACAAAATGAGCAGTTCTTC.

The gene calls are TRBV27 and TRBJ1-2; a possible D gene is TRBD1 (5 bases). The CDR3 runs 15 residues. Trimming removed 7 bases at V and 0 bases at J, with 15 bases between. In germline, CDR1 is MNHEY, CDR2 SMNVEV (reference sequence). CDR3 residues: CASNISQVANYGYTF. The CDR3 nucleotides are TGTGCCAGCAACATATCACAGGTAGCTAACTATGGCTACACCTTC.